The next 12 T cell receptor beta chains were all read from a single sample in a study of identical twins. MiXCR, run by TCRdb on the 5' RACE reads, gives a single entry per CDR3 protein. In the table there are around 250,000 distinct CDR3 sequences, around 8.3% of which are singletons. Another study also made use of these data, one on yellow fever vaccine responses in identical twins.

The sample consisted of CD8+ T cells sorted from blood. These receptors were obtained from a young woman in good health.

This clonotype turned up a few times. The chain joins TRBV10-2 to TRBJ1-1; D call uncertain. V lost 2 bases and J 4 bases, leaving 14 bases between the germline ends. Germline V gene lookup returns CDR1 WSHSY and CDR2 SAAADI. There are 15 residues in the CDR3. The CDR3 loop is CASSEAGSFSTEAFF. CDR3 in DNA: TGCGCCAGCAGTGAGGCGGGGTCTTTCAGCACTGAAGCTTTCTTT.

V is TRBV6-1 and J is TRBJ1-2, with D unclear. The ends were cut back, 8 bases at V and 4 bases at J, with 17 bases in the middle. Germline CDR1 reads MNHNS; CDR2 reads SASEGT. This CDR3 spans 14 amino acids. The CDR3 region is CASFSVSFVYGYTF. DNA for the CDR3: TGTGCCAGCTTTTCTGTATCCTTCGTCTATGGCTACACCTTC.

Concerning this clonotype: Given a much more abundant clone one base away, this may be a read error. The chain couples TRBV5-1 to TRBJ2-7; 9 bases are shared with TRBD1. The length of the CDR3 is 15 residues. Germline V CDR1 and CDR2: SGHRS, YFSETQ. This CDR3 is CAGSAHLGQGYEQYF. The CDR3 DNA follows: TGCGCCGGCAGCGCACACCTAGGACAGGGGTACGAGCAGTACTTC.

Only a few counts were recorded for this clonotype. The rearrangement joins TRBV29-1 to TRBJ1-1, with D possibly TRBD1 on 5 matching bases. This CDR3 has 12 amino acids. The germline gives CDR1 SQVTM, CDR2 ANQGSEA. V lost 3 bases and J lost 7, with 12 bases in between. This CDR3 reads CSVERQRGEAFF. Here the CDR3 DNA reads TGCAGCGTTGAGCGGCAGAGGGGTGAAGCTTTCTTT. The variable domain in full, completed from reference TRBV29-1 and TRBJ1-1, reads SAVISQKPSRDICQRGTSLTIQCQVDSQVTMMFWYRQQPGQSLTLIATANQGSEATYESGFVIDKFPISRPNLTFSTLTVSNMSPEDSSIYLCSVERQRGEAFFGQGTRLTVV.

This clonotype has more than one count but fewer than ten. The chain is built from TRBV6-2 or TRBV6-3 and TRBJ2-1; possibly TRBD2 for D (5 bases). The CDR3 contains 20 residues. Germline V CDR1 and CDR2: MNHEY, SVGEGT. V lost 2 bases and J 3 bases, leaving 26 bases between the germline ends. The CDR3 DNA reads TGTGCCAGCAGTTACGTCTTCTTTTATCTAGCCGAGGAGAACTACAATGAGCAGTTCTTC. It yields the protein CASSYVFFYLAEENYNEQFF.

This clonotype was counted between two and nine times. This chain connects TRBV27 to TRBJ2-7, with TRBD2 matching over 12 bases. The CDR3 covers 14 residues. Germline CDR1 reads MNHEY; CDR2 reads SMNVEV (reference sequence). V gave up 5 bases and J gave up 1 base; unmatched junction bases: 0. CDR3 sequence (DNA): TGTGCCAGCAGTGGACTAGCGGGATCCTACGAGCAGTACTTC. This sequence encodes CASSGLAGSYEQYF.

This clonotype occurred many times. The genes are TRBV6-2 or TRBV6-3 and TRBJ2-1, with D tentatively TRBD1 or TRBD2 (5 bases each). This CDR3 has 16 amino acids. The V and J ends lost 3 bases and 4 bases respectively, with 16 bases between them. Germline V gene sequence: CDR1 MNHEY, CDR2 SVGEGT. The CDR3 DNA sequence: TGTGCCAGCAGTTATTCCGAGGGGAGCCTATACAATGAGCAGTTCTTC. It encodes CASSYSEGSLYNEQFF.

This clonotype was detected ten times or more. The J gene is TRBJ1-4, the V gene TRBV12-3 or TRBV12-4, with D uncertain. Trimming stripped 2 bases from V and 4 bases from J, with 5 bases between. The CDR3 has 13 residues. This chain's CDR3 is CASSLSYNEKLFF. The DNA of the CDR3 is TGTGCCAGCAGTTTAAGCTATAATGAAAAACTGTTTTTT.

This clonotype has a count of ten or more. The genes are TRBV7-9 and TRBJ2-3; 7 bases are shared with TRBD2. Germline V gives CDR1 SEHNR, CDR2 FQNEAQ (reference sequence). V dropped 5 bases and J dropped 4; count of bases not matched to a gene: 6. There are 14 residues in the CDR3. The CDR3 nucleotides read TGTGCCAGCAGCGGAAGCGGGACCCCAGATACGCAGTATTTT. Protein: CASSGSGTPDTQYF.

The rearrangement joins TRBV7-2 to TRBJ2-1; a weak D match, TRBD2 (6 bases). The ends were cut back, 8 bases at V and 7 bases at J, with 9 bases in the middle. The CDR3 has 11 residues. Per the germline V gene, CDR1 is SGHTA and CDR2 is FQGNSA. The CDR3 DNA sequence: TGTGCCAGCTATGGGGGGAATGAGCAGTTCTTC. Translating gives CASYGGNEQFF.

The chain recombines TRBV10-3 with TRBJ2-7; 8 bases are a match to TRBD1. Germline values: CDR1 ENHRY, CDR2 SYGVKD. Trimming at V came to 3 bases and at J to 4 bases, leaving 8 bases not matched to a gene. The CDR3 runs 15 residues. The CDR3 sequence is CAISDRTGRSYEQYF. CDR3 in DNA: TGTGCCATCAGTGATCGGACAGGGAGGTCATACGAGCAGTACTTC.

This clonotype was detected a few times. The chain couples TRBV4-3 to TRBJ1-1; TRBD1 matches at 12 bases. This CDR3 has 13 residues. Germline V lookup: CDR1 LGHNA, CDR2 YSLEER. Trimming at V came to 4 bases and at J to 11 bases, leaving 5 bases not matched to a gene. CDR3 region: CASSRDRGLLAFF. Here the CDR3 DNA reads TGCGCCAGCAGCCGGGACAGGGGGCTTCTGGCTTTCTTT.